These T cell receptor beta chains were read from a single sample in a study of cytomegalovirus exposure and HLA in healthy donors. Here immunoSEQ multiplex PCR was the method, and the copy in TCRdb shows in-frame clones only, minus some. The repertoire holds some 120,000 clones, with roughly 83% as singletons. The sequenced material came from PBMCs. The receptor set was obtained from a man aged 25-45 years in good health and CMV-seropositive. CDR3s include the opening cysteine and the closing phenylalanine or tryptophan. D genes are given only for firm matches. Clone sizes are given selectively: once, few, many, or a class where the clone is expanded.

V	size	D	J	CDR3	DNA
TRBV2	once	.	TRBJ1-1	CASSDQGMNTEAFF	TGTGCCAGCAGTGACCAGGGGATGAACACTGAAGCTTTCTTT
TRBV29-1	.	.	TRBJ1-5	CSVGGLGGQPQHF	TGCAGCGTGGGAGGTCTGGGAGGCCAGCCCCAGCATTTT
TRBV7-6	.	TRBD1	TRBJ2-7	CASSLATGTGFYEQYF	TGTGCCAGCAGCTTAGCCACCGGGACAGGGTTCTACGAGCAGTACTTC
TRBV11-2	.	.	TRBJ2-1	CASSTRDIYNEQFF	TGTGCCAGCAGCACCCGGGACATATACAATGAGCAGTTCTTC
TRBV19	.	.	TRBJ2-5	CASSIDEETQYF	TGTGCCAGTAGTATAGATGAGGAGACCCAGTACTTC
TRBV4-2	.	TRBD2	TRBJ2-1	CASSQALAASSYNEQFF	TGTGCCAGCAGCCAAGCTCTAGCGGCTAGCTCCTACAATGAGCAGTTCTTC
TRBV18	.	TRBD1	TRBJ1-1	CASSPSLDRVPEAFF	TGTGCCAGCTCACCATCGTTGGACAGGGTCCCTGAAGCTTTCTTT
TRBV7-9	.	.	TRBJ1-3	CASSFLGSFGNTIYF	TGTGCCAGCAGCTTCCTCGGGTCGTTTGGAAACACCATATATTTT
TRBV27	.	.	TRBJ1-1	CASSIDTGAEAFF	TGTGCCAGCAGTATAGATACGGGAGCTGAAGCTTTCTTT
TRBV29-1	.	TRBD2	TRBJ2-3	CSVLMTSPSDTQYF	TGCAGCGTTCTAATGACTAGCCCCTCAGATACGCAGTATTTT
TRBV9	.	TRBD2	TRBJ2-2	CASSGRLARTGELFF	TGTGCCAGCAGCGGCCGACTAGCGCGCACCGGGGAGCTGTTTTTT
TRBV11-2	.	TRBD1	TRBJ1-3	CASSAYPGGNTIYF	TGTGCCAGCAGCGCATATCCAGGGGGGAACACCATATATTTT
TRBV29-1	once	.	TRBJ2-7	CSVAQGLAYEQYF	TGCAGCGTAGCCCAGGGACTGGCCTACGAGCAGTACTTC
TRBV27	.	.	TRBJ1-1	CASSPYREGFEAFF	TGTGCCAGCAGTCCCTATCGGGAGGGGTTTGAAGCTTTCTTT
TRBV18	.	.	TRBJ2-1	CASSPPTPGDEQFF	TGTGCCAGCTCCCCTCCCACGCCAGGTGATGAGCAGTTCTTC
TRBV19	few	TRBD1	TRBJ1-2	CASSNPDRASSYTF	TGTGCCAGTAGCAACCCCGACAGGGCTTCGAGCTACACCTTC
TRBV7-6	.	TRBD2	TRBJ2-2	CASSFRTSAGELFF	TGTGCCAGCAGCTTCCGGACTAGCGCTGGGGAGCTGTTTTTT
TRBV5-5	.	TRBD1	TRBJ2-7	CASSFTGGFYEQYF	TGTGCCAGCAGCTTTACAGGGGGCTTCTACGAGCAGTACTTC
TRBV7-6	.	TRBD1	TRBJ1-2	CASSLGQGAFGYTF	TGTGCCAGCAGCTTAGGACAGGGGGCGTTTGGCTACACCTTC
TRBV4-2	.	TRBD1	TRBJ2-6	CASSQDQGAGANGLTF	TGTGCCAGCAGCCAAGATCAGGGGGCTGGGGCCAACGGCCTGACTTTC
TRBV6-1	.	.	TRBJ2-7	CASSGYRDGEQYF	TGTGCCAGCAGTGGATACAGGGACGGGGAGCAGTACTTC
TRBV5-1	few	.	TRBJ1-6	CASSTQPLDPRLIAPLHF	TGCGCCAGCAGCACTCAACCCCTAGATCCCCGGCTAATTGCACCCCTCCACTTT
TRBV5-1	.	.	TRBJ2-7	CASSLDSGDYEQYF	TGCGCCAGCAGCTTGGACTCAGGGGACTACGAGCAGTACTTC
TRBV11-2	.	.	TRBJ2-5	CASSDRGSGTGETQYF	TGTGCCAGCAGTGATCGAGGTAGCGGGACAGGGGAGACCCAGTACTTC
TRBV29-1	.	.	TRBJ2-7	CSASRADSSYEQYF	TGCAGCGCCAGCAGGGCCGATAGCTCCTACGAGCAGTACTTC
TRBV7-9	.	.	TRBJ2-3	CASSFSPRRGTDTQYF	TGTGCCAGCAGCTTCTCGCCGCGTAGAGGCACAGATACGCAGTATTTT
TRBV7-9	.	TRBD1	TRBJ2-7	CASSLATGDRRYYEQYF	TGTGCCAGCAGCTTAGCGACAGGGGATCGGAGATACTACGAGCAGTACTTC
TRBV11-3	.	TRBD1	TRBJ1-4	CASSRSINRGTNEKLFF	TGTGCCAGCAGCCGATCTATAAACAGGGGTACTAATGAAAAACTGTTTTTT
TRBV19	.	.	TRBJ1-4	CASSIVGEGANEKLFF	TGTGCCAGTAGTATCGTAGGGGAGGGAGCTAATGAAAAACTGTTTTTT
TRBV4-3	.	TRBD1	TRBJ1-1	CASGNMDRMTTEAFF	TGCGCCAGCGGGAATATGGACAGGATGACCACTGAAGCTTTCTTT
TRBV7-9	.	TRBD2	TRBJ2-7	CSSSLASGTSYEQYF	TGTTCCAGCAGCTTGGCTTCCGGGACTAGCTACGAGCAGTACTTC
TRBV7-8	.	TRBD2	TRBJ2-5	CASSQALGLAEETQYF	TGTGCCAGCAGCCAGGCTCTGGGACTAGCGGAAGAGACCCAGTACTTC
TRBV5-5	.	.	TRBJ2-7	CASSLNYDEQYF	TGTGCCAGCAGCTTAAACTACGACGAGCAGTACTTC
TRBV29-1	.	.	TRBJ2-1	CSVTGTPSSYNEQFF	TGCAGCGTCACAGGGACCCCGAGCTCCTACAATGAGCAGTTCTTC
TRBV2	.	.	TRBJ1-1	CASSGRTANTEAFF	TGTGCCAGCAGTGGACGGACAGCGAACACTGAAGCTTTCTTT
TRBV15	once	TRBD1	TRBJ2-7	CATSRDGTGGAGQYF	TGTGCCACCAGCAGAGATGGGACAGGGGGCGCAGGGCAGTACTTC
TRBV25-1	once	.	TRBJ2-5	CASSGSGSGIKQETQYF	TGTGCCAGCAGTGGGAGCGGTAGCGGCATCAAACAAGAGACCCAGTACTTC
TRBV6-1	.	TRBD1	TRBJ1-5	CASSAPGQGLSNQPQHF	TGTGCCAGCAGTGCCCCGGGACAGGGACTAAGCAATCAGCCCCAGCATTTT
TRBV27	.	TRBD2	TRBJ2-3	CASRWTSGTDTQYF	TGTGCCAGCAGATGGACTAGCGGAACAGATACGCAGTATTTT
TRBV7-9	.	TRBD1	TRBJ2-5	CASSFPGQGAQETQYF	TGTGCCAGCAGCTTCCCGGGACAGGGAGCTCAAGAGACCCAGTACTTC
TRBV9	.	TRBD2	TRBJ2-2	CASSPLTSGRAQPSDTGELFF	TGTGCCAGCAGCCCCCTGACTAGCGGGAGGGCCCAGCCGTCGGACACCGGGGAGCTGTTTTTT
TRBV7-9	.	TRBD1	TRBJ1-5	CASSLDRVGQPQHF	TGTGCCAGCAGCCTTGACAGGGTTGGCCAGCCCCAGCATTTT
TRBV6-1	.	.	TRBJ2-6	CASMRSPGANGLTF	TGTGCCAGCATGAGGTCGCCTGGGGCCAACGGCCTGACTTTC
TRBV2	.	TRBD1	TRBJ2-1	CASSERGRGYNEQFF	TGTGCCAGCAGTGAAAGGGGGCGTGGGTACAATGAGCAGTTCTTC